This T cell receptor beta chain was sequenced during a study of cytomegalovirus exposure and HLA in healthy donors. General observations from the study: Among CMV-associated TCR beta chains, most appeared HLA-restricted in a later analysis. The sole available immune exposure information was CMV serostatus.

This PCR relied on a set of 60 Vbeta primers and 13 Jbeta primers. Sequenced by immunoSEQ multiplex PCR; TCRdb stores in-frame clones only, minus some. The repertoire holds 100,000 to 140,000 clones, with 82% as singletons. Trimming at V came to 1 base and at J to 9 bases, leaving 6 bases not matched to a gene. The CDR3 extends over 15 amino acids. CDR1 is MGHRA and CDR2 is YSYEKL in the germline V gene. Note on this clone: No antigen is known for it.

The sequenced material came from PBMCs. The chain combines TRBV4-1 with TRBJ1-2; TRBD1 aligns across 12 bases. The sequence derives from a man aged 25 to 40 in good health and CMV-seropositive. In nucleotides, the CDR3 is TGCGCCAGCAGCCAAGTGGGGGACAGGGGGCATAGCTACACCTTC. As protein: CASSQVGDRGHSYTF.